The 3 T cell receptor beta chains below were found in one sample sequenced in a study of blood T cell repertoires in COVID-19. Produced via immunoSEQ multiplex PCR; TCRdb's table is partial and in-frame only. Among 200,000 to 250,000 clones, roughly 85% were seen once, and the ten largest hold about 0.93%. Sequencing used peripheral blood. All receptors come from a man aged 35 to 55 with acute or convalescent COVID-19.

This chain connects TRBV3-1 (or the pseudogene TRBV3-2) to TRBJ1-1; TRBD1 might be the D (5 bases). V gave up 3 bases and J gave up 5 bases, with 10 bases separating them. This CDR3 region has 13 residues. In germline, CDR1 is LGHDT, CDR2 YNNKEL (reference sequence). The CDR3 nucleotides are TGTGCCAGCAGCCACAGGGTTTATACTGAAGCTTTCTTT. Amino acid sequence: CASSHRVYTEAFF.

J is TRBJ2-7 and V is TRBV6-1; 9 positions agree with TRBD1. J lost 3 bases, V lost 2 bases, and 8 bases had no gene match. The CDR3 runs 16 residues. The V gene's germline CDR1 is MNHNS and CDR2 SASEGT. The CDR3, as DNA: TGTGCCAGCAGTGAACCGGGGACAGGGACTTTCTACGAGCAGTACTTC. Its protein is CASSEPGTGTFYEQYF.

The chain recombines TRBV5-4 with TRBJ1-2, with TRBD1 identical over 9 bases. V shed 0 bases, J shed 6 bases, and the junction held 9 bases outside the gene matches. CDR3 length: 16 residues. Germline CDR1 is SGHNT and CDR2 is YYREEE (reference sequence). CDR3 loop: CASSLGSHRGLNGYTF. The CDR3 region has the DNA TGTGCCAGCAGCTTGGGGTCTCACAGGGGGCTAAATGGCTACACCTTC.